This T cell receptor (beta chain) was identified in a study of blood T cell repertoires in COVID-19. Clones were read by immunoSEQ multiplex PCR, and TCRdb kept only the in-frame ones, dropping some. The sample lists under 100,000 clones, approximately 88% seen once, with just over 8% in the top ten. Germline CDR1 and CDR2: KGHSH and LQKENI. The CDR3 totals 13 residues. Between the trimmed V and J ends, which lost 5 bases and 5 bases, there was a span of 9 bases. The sequence came from a man aged 30 to 39 with acute or convalescent COVID-19. The rearrangement joins TRBV18 to TRBJ2-2, with D maybe TRBD1 (6 bases). Specimen: peripheral blood. The CDR3 DNA follows: TGTGCCAGCTCAGAAGACAGGACCGGGGAGCTGTTTTTT. Amino acid sequence: CASSEDRTGELFF.